Listed below are T cell receptor beta chains from one sample, sequenced in a study of OX40 agonist ivuxolimab in advanced cancers. Some clones are missing from TCRdb's copy, which holds only in-frame ones; the method was immunoSEQ multiplex PCR. The sample records 84,000 or so clones, just over 90% being singletons. Source: CD4+ or CD8+ T cells sorted from blood, taken in a trial of the OX40 agonist ivuxolimab. The receptors come from an adult with an advanced solid tumor such as melanoma, head and neck, liver or kidney cancer. Both conserved end residues are part of each CDR3.

v_gene: TRBV18
j_gene: TRBJ2-7
CDR3aa: CASSPFLAHSYEQYF

v_gene: TRBV27
j_gene: TRBJ2-2
CDR3aa: CASSSPHIHRELFF

v_gene: TRBV5-1
j_gene: TRBJ2-1
CDR3aa: CASSLVKAGGLSEQFF

v_gene: TRBV2
j_gene: TRBJ2-7
CDR3aa: CASSVGGGESYEQYF

v_gene: TRBV18
j_gene: TRBJ2-3
CDR3aa: CASTGLSQSSTDTQYF

v_gene: TRBV10-1
j_gene: TRBJ1-2
CDR3aa: CASSGGMEGYGYTF

v_gene: TRBV5-1
j_gene: TRBJ2-7
CDR3aa: CASSLRTPDEQYF

v_gene: TRBV10-1
j_gene: TRBJ2-6
CDR3aa: CASSGQGTGANVLTF

v_gene: TRBV28
j_gene: TRBJ2-5
CDR3aa: CATTPGEAQYF

v_gene: TRBV5-8
j_gene: TRBJ1-2
CDR3aa: CASSVQEFYGYTF

v_gene: TRBV27
j_gene: TRBJ1-2
CDR3aa: CASRLYSPRSGTGANYGYTF

v_gene: TRBV7-2
j_gene: TRBJ2-7
CDR3aa: CASSFTPWTSPYEQYF

v_gene: TRBV28
j_gene: TRBJ1-1
CDR3aa: CASTTPGFEAFF

v_gene: TRBV28
j_gene: TRBJ2-3
CDR3aa: CASSSRIDTQYF

v_gene: TRBV11-1
j_gene: TRBJ2-7
CDR3aa: CASSLGQGPYEQYF

v_gene: TRBV28
j_gene: TRBJ1-2
CDR3aa: CASSLTGNGYTF

v_gene: TRBV2
j_gene: TRBJ1-1
CDR3aa: CASSGFGTLNTEAFF

v_gene: TRBV28
j_gene: TRBJ1-2
CDR3aa: CASSLGDTNYGYTF

v_gene: TRBV4-3
j_gene: TRBJ1-1
CDR3aa: CASSQEWGDTEAFF

v_gene: TRBV7-7
j_gene: TRBJ2-5
CDR3aa: CASSLGGRGGETQYF

v_gene: TRBV15
j_gene: TRBJ2-1
CDR3aa: CATSSTAYGKGGEQFF

v_gene: TRBV5-1
j_gene: TRBJ2-5
CDR3aa: CASRPGAEVETQYF

v_gene: TRBV27
j_gene: TRBJ1-1
CDR3aa: CASSSTGRGEAFF

v_gene: TRBV20-1
j_gene: TRBJ2-5
CDR3aa: CSASGFETQYF

v_gene: TRBV19
j_gene: TRBJ1-3
CDR3aa: CASSSDNTGNTIYF